This T cell receptor beta chain was observed in a study of cytomegalovirus exposure and HLA in healthy donors. The donors gave bone marrow, and they were healthy. Overall study results and limits: The analysis excluded some indistinguishable V segments, including TRBV6-2 and TRBV6-3. Cytomegalovirus-associated TCR beta chains were listed, numbering 150 to 200.

Points on this clone: Antigen specificity is unknown.

Germline loops: CDR1 SGHNT, CDR2 YYREEE (reference sequence). J gave up 4 bases and V 2 bases, and 4 bases lay outside the gene matches. This CDR3 region has 15 residues. 60 Vbeta and 13 Jbeta primers were used in PCR. The data were produced by immunoSEQ multiplex PCR, yet TCRdb's version contains in-frame clones alone and is incomplete. Among fewer than 250,000 clones listed, around 67% were seen once. The sample taken for sequencing was PBMCs. This rearrangement joins TRBV5-4 to TRBJ2-1, with 9 bases matching TRBD2. The receptor was derived from a woman in her thirties in good health and CMV-seropositive. The CDR3 bases are TGTGCCAGCAGCTTAAATAGCGGGAGTTACAATGAGCAGTTCTTC. It specifies CASSLNSGSYNEQFF.